These T cell receptor beta chains were read from a single sample in a study of PD-1 blockade in classical Hodgkin lymphoma. Sequenced by immunoSEQ multiplex PCR; TCRdb stores in-frame clones only, minus some. This sample has nearly 55,000 clones, with approximately 81% found just once. The sequencing used peripheral blood mononuclear cells (PBMCs), collected at baseline. Receptors originate from a human donor with classical Hodgkin lymphoma. The CDR3 runs from the conserved cysteine through the conserved F or W. The D gene is left open where the match is weak. Only part of the rows carry a size: once, few, many, or a class if the clone is expanded.

CDR3 length	clone size	D gene	V gene	J gene	CDR3 DNA	CDR3 protein
13	.	.	TRBV5-6	TRBJ1-2	TGTGCCAGCAGCTTGGAAGGCAACTATGGCTACACCTTC	CASSLEGNYGYTF
13	.	.	TRBV30	TRBJ2-7	TGTGCCTGGAGTCCCGACTTCTCCTACGAGCAGTACTTC	CAWSPDFSYEQYF
12	.	.	TRBV7-6	TRBJ1-1	TGTGCCAGCAGCTTGGACGGAGCTGAAGCTTTCTTT	CASSLDGAEAFF
13	.	.	TRBV4-3	TRBJ1-2	TGCGCCAGCAGCCAAGAAACTGACTATGGCTACACCTTC	CASSQETDYGYTF
17	.	TRBD2	TRBV5-4	TRBJ2-1	TGTGCCAGCAGCCTGCGGGTAGCGGGAGCCGGTAACGATGAGCAGTTCTTC	CASSLRVAGAGNDEQFF
14	.	TRBD1	TRBV2	TRBJ1-5	TGTGCCAGCGCCGGGACAGGGGGGAATCAGCCCCAGCATTTT	CASAGTGGNQPQHF
17	.	TRBD2	TRBV27	TRBJ2-5	TGTGCCAGCAGTTTATCCCATGGGAGAAGCGGGAGTGAGACCCAGTACTTC	CASSLSHGRSGSETQYF
15	.	TRBD2	TRBV29-1	TRBJ2-1	TGCAGCGTTTTGCCTAGCGGGAGGATTGGCGATGAGCAGTTCTTC	CSVLPSGRIGDEQFF
15	few	.	TRBV30	TRBJ2-6	TGTGCCTGGAGTCGCAGTAGCTCTGGGGCCAACGTCCTGACTTTC	CAWSRSSSGANVLTF
13	.	.	TRBV18	TRBJ2-2	TGTGCCAGCTCACCACAGGGGACCGGGGAGCTGTTTTTT	CASSPQGTGELFF
16	.	TRBD2	TRBV4-3	TRBJ2-1	TGCGCCAGCAGCCTACTGACTAGCGGGAGTGGCAATGAGCAGTTCTTC	CASSLLTSGSGNEQFF
13	.	.	TRBV4-1	TRBJ1-4	TGCGCCAGCAGCCAAGAGAACCGTGAAAAACTGTTTTTT	CASSQENREKLFF
14	.	.	TRBV11-3	TRBJ2-1	TGTGCCAGCAGCCCTAGGACTGGCCCCAATGAGCAGTTCTTC	CASSPRTGPNEQFF
16	.	.	TRBV7-9	TRBJ2-2	TGTGCCAGCAGCTTAGCAGATGCGATGAACACCGGGGAGCTGTTTTTT	CASSLADAMNTGELFF
13	.	TRBD1	TRBV7-9	TRBJ1-2	TGTGCCAGCAGCTCCGACAGGGTCTCTGGCTACACCTTC	CASSSDRVSGYTF
17	.	TRBD1	TRBV11-3	TRBJ2-2	TGTGCCAGCAGCTTCGGCTCGGGACAGGGGAACACCGGGGAGCTGTTTTTT	CASSFGSGQGNTGELFF
16	.	.	TRBV2	TRBJ2-7	TGTGCCAGCATTGACCCGGCCCGGAGACTCGACTACGAGCAGTACTTC	CASIDPARRLDYEQYF
14	few	.	TRBV2	TRBJ2-1	TGTGCCAGCAGTGGACTGGACAAGTACAATGAGCAGTTCTTC	CASSGLDKYNEQFF
14	.	.	TRBV6-6	TRBJ2-3	TGTGCCAGCACCTACCGGGACAGCACAGATACGCAGTATTTT	CASTYRDSTDTQYF
14	.	.	TRBV10-3	TRBJ2-3	TGTGCCATCAGCGCAGATGAATGGTACGATACGCAGTATTTT	CAISADEWYDTQYF
15	.	TRBD1	TRBV7-2	TRBJ1-2	TGTGCCAGCAGCAAAGGGACAGGGGGCGGAAGAGTCTACACCTTC	CASSKGTGGGRVYTF
17	.	TRBD1	TRBV13	TRBJ1-1	TGTGCCAGCAGCTTAGAAGGGACAGGGGGCGTGAACACTGAAGCTTTCTTT	CASSLEGTGGVNTEAFF
15	.	TRBD1	TRBV7-2	TRBJ2-1	TGTGCCAGCTTACGAATCAGGGGGCGCGGTAATGAGCAGTTCTTC	CASLRIRGRGNEQFF
13	.	TRBD2	TRBV11-3	TRBJ2-7	TGTGCCAGCAGCTTAGTTGGCGGGGGCGAGCAGTACTTC	CASSLVGGGEQYF
13	.	.	TRBV4-3	TRBJ1-2	TGCGCCAGCAGCCAAGACAGGGGCTATGGCTACACCTTC	CASSQDRGYGYTF
14	.	.	TRBV7-2	TRBJ2-5	TGTGCCAGCAGTCCTTCTAGGACTCGGCCCTCGAAGTACTTC	CASSPSRTRPSKYF
11	.	.	TRBV29-1	TRBJ1-1	TGCAGCGTTGAAAGAGTGGCTGAAGCTTTCTTT	CSVERVAEAFF
16	once	TRBD1	TRBV6-6	TRBJ2-6	TGTGCCAGCAGTCGGGACAGCAACTCTGGGGCCAACGTCCTGACTTTC	CASSRDSNSGANVLTF
11	.	.	TRBV5-1	TRBJ2-1	TGCGCCAGCAGCTTGGACGGGCAGCAGTTCTTC	CASSLDGQQFF
16	.	TRBD1	TRBV7-7	TRBJ2-2	TGTGCTAGCAGCTTAGGACAGGGGGCCGGGACCGGGGAGCTGTTTTTT	CASSLGQGAGTGELFF
14	.	.	TRBV4-3	TRBJ2-1	TGCGCCAGCAGTTCAAGGGGGGGCGTCGGTGAGCAGTTCTTC	CASSSRGGVGEQFF
16	.	TRBD2	TRBV29-1	TRBJ2-3	TGCAGCGTTGAGGGCGGGAGGGCCTTAGGCACAGATACGCAGTATTTT	CSVEGGRALGTDTQYF
18	.	.	TRBV6-1	TRBJ2-1	TGTGCCAGCAGTGAAGCGATTCTCCCGGGAGAGTCCTACAATGAGCAGTTCTTC	CASSEAILPGESYNEQFF
14	.	.	TRBV5-1	TRBJ1-2	TGCGCCAGCAGCTTGGATGGCCAGAACTATGGCTACACCTTC	CASSLDGQNYGYTF
16	.	.	TRBV4-3	TRBJ2-1	TGCGCCAGCAGCCAAGATCCGAGGGGAGGTTTCGATGAGCAGTTCTTC	CASSQDPRGGFDEQFF
13	.	TRBD2	TRBV7-2	TRBJ2-3	TGTGCCATAGAAATAGCGGGAGGAGATACGCAGTATTTT	CAIEIAGGDTQYF
13	.	.	TRBV19	TRBJ1-4	TGTGCCAGCACGGGACTGGCGAATGAAAAACTGTTTTTT	CASTGLANEKLFF
16	.	.	TRBV6-6	TRBJ2-7	TGTGCCAGCAGTTCGCTTGGGGACCTATACTCCTACGAGCAGTACTTC	CASSSLGDLYSYEQYF
14	.	.	TRBV9	TRBJ1-2	TGTGCCAGCAGCTACGGACGGGCTAGGGATGGCTACACCTTC	CASSYGRARDGYTF
14	.	.	TRBV7-3	TRBJ2-2	TGTGCCAGCAGCCGGACAACGAACACCGGGGAGCTGTTTTTT	CASSRTTNTGELFF
11	.	.	TRBV20-1	TRBJ1-4	TGCAGTGGAGGACCCAACGAAAAACTGTTTTTT	CSGGPNEKLFF
14	many	.	TRBV6-5	TRBJ1-2	TGTGCCAGCAGTCCCCTTAGGGTGGGGGACGGCTACACCTTC	CASSPLRVGDGYTF
14	few	TRBD1	TRBV30	TRBJ1-3	TGTGCCTGGAGGGGACAGAACTCTGGAAACACCATATATTTT	CAWRGQNSGNTIYF
15	.	TRBD2	TRBV27	TRBJ2-3	TGTGCCAGCAGTTTAGAGGGACTAGGTTTAGATACGCAGTATTTT	CASSLEGLGLDTQYF
14	few	.	TRBV30	TRBJ1-2	TGTGCCTGGAGTGTAGAGACGGGTTCGAGGGGCTACACCTTC	CAWSVETGSRGYTF
15	.	TRBD2	TRBV7-6	TRBJ2-5	TGTGCCAGCAGCTTTACTAGCGGGAGCCAAGAGACCCAGTACTTC	CASSFTSGSQETQYF
15	few	.	TRBV19	TRBJ1-3	TGTGCCAGTAGTATAATCTCAGGTTCTGGAAACACCATATATTTT	CASSIISGSGNTIYF
18	.	.	TRBV7-2	TRBJ1-5	TGTGCCAGCAGCTGGGGGCCAAACGCTCTTTATAGCAATCAGCCCCAGCATTTT	CASSWGPNALYSNQPQHF
11	.	.	TRBV6-5	TRBJ2-7	TGTGCCAGCACACATCGCTACGAGCAGTACTTC	CASTHRYEQYF